This TCR beta chain emerged from a study of T cells in women clearing cervical HPV infection listed by TCRdb under 2018. For the study in its entirety: The cases were 25 or so women with histologically confirmed HPV16-related CIN3 or worse, and 2 of these cases were invasive cancers. Cases were matched to controls by age within five years and by the year the sample was collected. Nested within Costa Rica's Guanacaste HPV Natural History Study, an exploratory proof-of-principle case-control study compared TCR repertoires across cervical HPV16 outcomes. The parent cohort enrolled 10,000 to 13,000 women aged 18 or older in Guanacaste, Costa Rica, during about 1993 to 1994 and followed them for six to eight years. HLA typing was available for only a few women, so HLA type could not be excluded as a confounder. Blood from cases was collected at the visit where the lesion was first found, while blood from controls was collected once the infection could no longer be detected. The controls were some 23 women whose single incident HPV16 infection cleared within 12 months with no development of precancer or cancer. Median age was 34 years in cases versus over 37 in controls, and baseline characteristics did not differ significantly. As quality controls, five blinded duplicates were added to each group, bringing the total to roughly 60 samples made up of roughly 50 participants and about 10 replicates. Among cases, blood sampling came a median of almost 150 days after lesion detection, with an interquartile range of about 85 to 220 days. The study at large found these results: Across sequencing depths, CIN3+ cases showed significantly higher TCR repertoire richness than controls, but evenness did not differ between the groups. Random forest classifiers that combined richness and V gene abundances separated cases from controls with an estimated AUC of around 0.87. Cases had lower TRBV6-7 relative abundance than controls (about 0.1% versus 0.15%; Bonferroni P = 0.0008). Because the number of T cells in each sample was unknown, differences in richness could reflect differing T-cell content rather than repertoire biology. Because of the cross-sectional design, the study could not determine whether the associations came before infection or resulted from infection, and neither effector/memory subsets nor HPV-specific T cells were isolated.

TCR beta CDR3 regions were amplified by multiplex PCR using the immunoSEQ assay from an average of about 1,200 ng genomic DNA per sample. To correct primer bias, the assay used a complete synthetic TCR repertoire to set an amplification baseline. Amplicons were sequenced on the Illumina platform. The authors processed their data as follows. Error correction of the sequences involved clustering with frequency ratios plus a modified nearest-neighbor algorithm, after which the sequences were analyzed in the immunoSEQ Analyzer using IMGT gene definitions. At each rarefaction depth, TCR richness and evenness were averaged across 20 rarefaction repeats, and any sample with fewer sequences than the depth was left out. V, D and J gene relative abundances were compared between groups with Wilcoxon rank sum tests, applying FDR correction. For the blinded duplicates, the intraclass correlation was 95.6% for TCR richness and averaged around 81% across more than 60 gene segments. The clones in this table, taken by TCRdb from immuneACCESS, are in-frame only. Not every clone is retained; where verified, under half of the shortfall comes from an unresolved V gene, and the cause of the rest is unknown. V and J calls plus clone size are reproduced from that table; the DNA served to infer D and trimming. The sample's table lists a count of about 46,000 clones. The ten largest account for 35% of the sample.

Every participant had a single incident cervical HPV16 infection, and prevalent HPV16 infections were excluded. Cervical HPV DNA was detected by MY09/MY11 PCR, and genotyping was performed by dot-blot hybridization. Around 16 mL of heparinized blood were centrifuged, and the buffy coat was aliquoted, frozen at -30°C, then stored at -80°C. Genomic DNA was extracted from buffy coat specimens using QIAGEN kits. Worth noting for this clone: The antigen this receptor binds is unknown. The CDR3 is cut off 3 residues early in the read; its end comes from the germline J gene.

Measured from the cysteine to the phenylalanine, the CDR3 is 14 residues long. The CDR3 was read in part: 33 bases, with the frame set at base 1. V lost 4 bases and J lost 3 bases, and the count of bases not matched to a germline gene is 5. The germline V gene supplies CDR1 SQVTM and CDR2 ANQGSEA. Sequencing was performed on blood buffy coat. The receptor comes from a woman aged 18-70 years with a cervical HPV16 infection that either progressed to CIN3+ or cleared (not recorded which). The V and J genes are TRBV29-1 and TRBJ2-1, with 8 bases aligning to TRBD2. This receptor has the CDR3 CSVANSGNYNEQFF. Partial CDR3 DNA: TGCAGCGTTGCAAATAGCGGGAACTACAATGAG.